The 3 T cell receptor beta chains listed next were all sequenced from one sample in a study of shared clonotypes between healthy human individuals. Clones were sequenced by immunoSEQ multiplex PCR, and TCRdb holds only the in-frame ones, with some missing. The data contain millions of clones, roughly 94% of them seen just once; the ten biggest clones take up 0.13%. The sequenced sample consisted of naive CD4+ T cells sorted from blood. Described subset: CD45RA+ positively selected. The receptor source for this set is a young man in good health.

The rearrangement uses TRBV30 and TRBJ2-3; 7 bases are a match to TRBD2. Germline trimming cut 7 bases from V and 2 bases from J; bases unmatched to any gene: 15. This CDR3 is 16 amino acids long. Germline CDR1 and CDR2: GTSNPN and SVGIG (reference sequence). CDR3 DNA sequence: TGTGCCTCCGACTGGGCTAGCGGACCCCCCACAGATACGCAGTATTTT. This translates into CASDWASGPPTDTQYF.

The rearrangement joins TRBV19 to TRBJ2-5; D not resolved. CDR3 length equals 13 residues. From germline, CDR1 is LNHDA and CDR2 SQIVND (reference sequence). V was trimmed by 5 bases and J by 1 base, leaving 8 bases between them. CDR3 residues: CASSAGPQETQYF. CDR3 bases: TGTGCCAGTAGTGCCGGCCCCCAAGAGACCCAGTACTTC.

The chain carries TRBV5-6 and TRBJ2-1, with 8 bases that match TRBD1. Germline loops: CDR1 SGHDT, CDR2 YYEEEE. Trimming at V came to 1 base and at J to 6 bases, leaving 6 bases not matched to a gene. The CDR3 is 15 residues long. The CDR3 protein is CASSLLTGAINEQFF. Here the CDR3 DNA reads TGTGCCAGCAGCTTGTTGACAGGGGCGATCAATGAGCAGTTCTTC. Filled out from reference TRBV5-6 and TRBJ2-1, the complete variable domain reads DAGVTQSPTHLIKTRGQQVTLRCSPKSGHDTVSWYQQALGQGPQFIFQYYEEEERQRGNFPDRFSGHQFPNYSSELNVNALLLGDSALYLCASSLLTGAINEQFFGPGTRLTVL.